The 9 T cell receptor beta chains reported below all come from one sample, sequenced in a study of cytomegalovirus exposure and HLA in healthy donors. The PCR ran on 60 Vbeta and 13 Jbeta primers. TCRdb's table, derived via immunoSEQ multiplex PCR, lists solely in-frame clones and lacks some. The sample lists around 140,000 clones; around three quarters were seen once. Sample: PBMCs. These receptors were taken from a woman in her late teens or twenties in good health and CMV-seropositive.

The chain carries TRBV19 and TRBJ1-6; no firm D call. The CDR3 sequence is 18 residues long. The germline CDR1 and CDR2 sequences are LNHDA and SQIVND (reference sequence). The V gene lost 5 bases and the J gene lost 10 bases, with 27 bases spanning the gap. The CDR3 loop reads CASSDHLPSRADRSPLHF. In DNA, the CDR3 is TGTGCCAGTAGTGACCACCTACCATCGAGGGCGGATCGATCACCCCTCCACTTT.

The CDR3 bases are TGTGCCAGCAGTGAGTCGACTACTAGATACAATGAGCAGTTCTTC. Translating it yields CASSESTTRYNEQFF. This sequence joins TRBV25-1 and TRBJ2-1; D might be TRBD2 (5 bases). The V gene lost 3 bases and the J gene lost 4 bases, with 13 bases spanning the gap. Germline assignment: CDR1 MGHDK and CDR2 SYGVNS. The CDR3 contains 15 residues.

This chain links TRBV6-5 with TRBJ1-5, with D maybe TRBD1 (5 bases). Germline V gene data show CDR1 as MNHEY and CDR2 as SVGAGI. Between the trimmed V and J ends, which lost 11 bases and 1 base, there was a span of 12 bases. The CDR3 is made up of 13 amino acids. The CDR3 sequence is CASRQGSNQPQHF. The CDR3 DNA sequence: TGTGCCTCGAGGCAGGGCAGCAATCAGCCCCAGCATTTT.

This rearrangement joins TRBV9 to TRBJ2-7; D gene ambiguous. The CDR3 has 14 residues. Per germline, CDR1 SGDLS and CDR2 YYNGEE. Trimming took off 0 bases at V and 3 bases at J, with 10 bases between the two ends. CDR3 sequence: CASSVEWRGYEQYF. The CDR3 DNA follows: TGTGCCAGCAGCGTAGAGTGGAGAGGCTACGAGCAGTACTTC.

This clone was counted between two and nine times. The CDR3 loop is CASQRDRVGNEQFF. As DNA, the CDR3 is TGTGCCAGCCAAAGGGACAGGGTAGGCAATGAGCAGTTCTTC. This sequence joins TRBV2 and TRBJ2-1; 9 nucleotides match TRBD1. V was pared by 8 bases and J by 6 bases, with 8 bases of the junction left unmatched. The CDR3 runs to 14 residues. Germline V gene sequence: CDR1 SNHLY, CDR2 FYNNEI.

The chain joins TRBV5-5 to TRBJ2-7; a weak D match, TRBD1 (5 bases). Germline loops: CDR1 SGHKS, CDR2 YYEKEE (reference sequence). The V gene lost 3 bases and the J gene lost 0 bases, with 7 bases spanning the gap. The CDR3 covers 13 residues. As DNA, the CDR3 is TGTGCCAGCAGCTCGGACAACTCCTACGAGCAGTACTTC. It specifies CASSSDNSYEQYF. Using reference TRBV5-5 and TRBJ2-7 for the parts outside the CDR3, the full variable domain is DAGVTQSPTHLIKTRGQQVTLRCSPISGHKSVSWYQQVLGQGPQFIFQYYEKEERGRGNFPDRFSARQFPNYSSELNVNALLLGDSALYLCASSSDNSYEQYFGPGTRLTVT.

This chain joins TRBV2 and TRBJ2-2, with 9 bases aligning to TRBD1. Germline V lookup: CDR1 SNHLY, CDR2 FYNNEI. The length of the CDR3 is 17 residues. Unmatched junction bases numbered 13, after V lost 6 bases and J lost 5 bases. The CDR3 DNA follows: TGTGCCAGCAGCTTGAGCCCCGGGACAGGGAAAACCGGGGAGCTGTTTTTT. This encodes CASSLSPGTGKTGELFF.

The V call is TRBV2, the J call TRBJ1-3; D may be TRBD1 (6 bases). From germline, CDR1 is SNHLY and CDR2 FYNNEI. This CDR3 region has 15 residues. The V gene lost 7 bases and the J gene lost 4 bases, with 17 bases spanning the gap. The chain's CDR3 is CASTRDTLHGNTIYF. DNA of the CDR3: TGTGCCAGCACCCGGGACACACTACACGGAAACACCATATATTTT.

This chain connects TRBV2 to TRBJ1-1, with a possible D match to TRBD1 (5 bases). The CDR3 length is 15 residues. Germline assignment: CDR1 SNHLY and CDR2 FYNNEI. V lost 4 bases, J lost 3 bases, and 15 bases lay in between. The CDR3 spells CASSASFGDYTEAFF. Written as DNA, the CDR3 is TGTGCCAGCAGTGCGTCATTCGGGGACTACACTGAAGCTTTCTTT. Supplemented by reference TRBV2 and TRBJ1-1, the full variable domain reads EPEVTQTPSHQVTQMGQEVILRCVPISNHLYFYWYRQILGQKVEFLVSFYNNEISEKSEIFDDQFSVERPDGSNFTLKIRSTKLEDSAMYFCASSASFGDYTEAFFGQGTRLTVV.